Sequencing of this T cell receptor beta chain was carried out in a study of cytomegalovirus exposure and HLA in healthy donors. 60 Vbeta and 13 Jbeta primers were used in PCR. Generated by immunoSEQ multiplex PCR, the TCRdb table keeps only in-frame clones and is missing some. Found here are around 200,000 clones, around 76% of them singletons; the top ten hold about 6.1%. The length of the CDR3 is 17 residues. Per the germline V gene, CDR1 is LNHDA and CDR2 is SQIVND (reference sequence). Losses at the gene ends were 8 bases for V and 6 bases for J; bases not matched to a gene: 10. The chain is built from TRBV19 and TRBJ2-1; 16 bases fit TRBD2. The clonotype comes from a man aged 35-49 years in good health and CMV-seropositive. The sequenced material came from PBMCs. For the CDR3, the DNA is TGTGCCAGTTCGGGACTAGCGGGAGGGGAGATAGGCAATGAGCAGTTCTTC. This translates into CASSGLAGGEIGNEQFF.